This is a list of T cell receptor beta chains from one sample in a study of T cell responses to AZD1222 COVID-19 vaccine. Sequencing used immunoSEQ multiplex PCR; TCRdb keeps in-frame clones, though not all of them. The sample consists of approximately 120,000 clones, around 89% of them appearing once. The material sequenced was peripheral blood, taken on day 0 of AZD1222 vaccination. The source is an adult in good health. Both conserved end residues are part of each CDR3. D genes are given only for firm matches. Rows give clone size only sometimes, using once, few, many, or a class for an expanded clone.

TRBJ2-3 | TRBV4-1 | TRBD2 | NA | TGCGCCAGCAGCCAACGCCTAGCGGGAGGGGGGGATACGCAGTATTTT | CASSQRLAGGGDTQYF
TRBJ2-3 | TRBV5-1 | NA | NA | TGCGCCAGCAGCATTCAGGGGTCCGATACGCAGTATTTT | CASSIQGSDTQYF
TRBJ2-3 | TRBV11-2 | TRBD2 | NA | TGTGCCAGCAGCCTGGGACTAGCGGTCACAGATACGCAGTATTTT | CASSLGLAVTDTQYF
TRBJ2-3 | TRBV10-2 | NA | once | TGCGCCAGCACCCGGGGGACCGATACGCAGTATTTT | CASTRGTDTQYF
TRBJ2-1 | TRBV4-1 | TRBD2 | NA | TGCGCCAGCAGCCAGGGACTAGCGGGGGGCTATGAGCAGTTCTTC | CASSQGLAGGYEQFF
TRBJ1-5 | TRBV15 | TRBD1 | NA | TGTGCCACCAGCAGAGGGGACAGGGATCAGCCCCAGCATTTT | CATSRGDRDQPQHF
TRBJ1-2 | TRBV29-1 | NA | NA | TGCAGCGTTGAAGACCTTTCATATGGCTACACCTTC | CSVEDLSYGYTF
TRBJ2-7 | TRBV7-7 | TRBD2 | NA | TGTGCCATTCCTCTTTGGGGGCCCAAAAGCGGGAGTAACGAGCAGTACTTC | CAIPLWGPKSGSNEQYF
TRBJ2-2 | TRBV12-5 | TRBD2 | NA | TGTGCTAGTGTCCCGAGCGGGGGGGCGATCGGGGAGCTGTTTTTT | CASVPSGGAIGELFF
TRBJ1-2 | TRBV19 | TRBD1 | NA | TGTGCCAGTAGTCAGGGGGGAGAAAGGTATGGCTACACCTTC | CASSQGGERYGYTF
TRBJ2-7 | TRBV4-1 | NA | NA | TGCGCCACCATCCTCCCAGGGGCAATCGGCTACGAGCAGTACTTC | CATILPGAIGYEQYF
TRBJ2-7 | TRBV23-1 | TRBD1 | NA | TGCGCCAGCAGTACCATCCAGGACAGGGGGCCTAATAATGAGCAGTACTTC | CASSTIQDRGPNNEQYF
TRBJ2-1 | TRBV2 | NA | once | TGTGCCAGCAGTCCAGGACGGGGAGGTTATGAGCAGTTCTTC | CASSPGRGGYEQFF
TRBJ2-2 | TRBV5-1 | TRBD1 | NA | TGCGCCAGCAGCTTGGGGACAGGGGTGGCCGGGGAGCTGTTTTTT | CASSLGTGVAGELFF
TRBJ2-5 | TRBV19 | TRBD1 | NA | TGTGCCAGTAACTACCCGGGACAGGCAAAAGAGACCCAGTACTTC | CASNYPGQAKETQYF
TRBJ2-7 | TRBV5-1 | NA | NA | TGCGCCAGCAGCTTGGCCGGGCAGTCCTACGAGCAGTACTTC | CASSLAGQSYEQYF
TRBJ1-4 | TRBV29-1 | NA | NA | TGCAGCGTTAGTCAGTCTAATGAAAAACTGTTTTTT | CSVSQSNEKLFF
TRBJ1-6 | TRBV6-5 | NA | NA | TGTGCCAGCAGCCGGGGGCCTTCACCCCTCCACTTT | CASSRGPSPLHF
TRBJ2-2 | TRBV28 | NA | NA | TGTGCCAGCAGCCGTACCCGTCTGAACACCGGGGAGCTGTTTTTT | CASSRTRLNTGELFF
TRBJ2-7 | TRBV27 | TRBD2 | NA | TGTGCCAGCAGTTTCCTAGCGGGAGCCCTCTCCTACGAGCAGTACTTC | CASSFLAGALSYEQYF
TRBJ2-5 | TRBV11-1 | NA | once | TGTGCCAGCAGCTTGGGGGAGACCCAGTACTTC | CASSLGETQYF
TRBJ2-7 | TRBV29-1 | NA | few | TGCAGCGTTGTAACAGGGTCGAGCTCCTACGAGCAGTACTTC | CSVVTGSSSYEQYF